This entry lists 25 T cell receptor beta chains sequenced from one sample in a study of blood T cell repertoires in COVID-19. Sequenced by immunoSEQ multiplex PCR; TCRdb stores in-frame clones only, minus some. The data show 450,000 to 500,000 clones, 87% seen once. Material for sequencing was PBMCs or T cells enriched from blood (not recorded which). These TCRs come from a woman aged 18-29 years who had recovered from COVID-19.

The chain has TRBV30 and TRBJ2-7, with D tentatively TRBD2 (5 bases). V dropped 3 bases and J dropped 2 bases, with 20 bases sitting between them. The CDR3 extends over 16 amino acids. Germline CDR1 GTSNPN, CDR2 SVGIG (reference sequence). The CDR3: CAWSPIRTLSTYEQYF. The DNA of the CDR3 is TGTGCCTGGAGCCCAATTCGGACTCTATCGACCTACGAGCAGTACTTC.

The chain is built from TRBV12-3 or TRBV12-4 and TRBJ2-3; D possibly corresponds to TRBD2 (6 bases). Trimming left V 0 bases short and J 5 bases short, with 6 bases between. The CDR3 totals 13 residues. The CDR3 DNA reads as TGTGCCAGCAGTTTAGCGGGGGGAGATACGCAGTATTTT. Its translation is CASSLAGGDTQYF.

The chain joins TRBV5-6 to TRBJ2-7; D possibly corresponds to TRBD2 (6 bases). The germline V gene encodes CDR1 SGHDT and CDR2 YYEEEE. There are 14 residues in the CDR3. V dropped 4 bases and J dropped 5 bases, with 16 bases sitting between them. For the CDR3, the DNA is TGTGCCAGCAGCCCGGGGGTTCCGGGGGACGAGCAGTACTTC. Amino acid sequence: CASSPGVPGDEQYF.

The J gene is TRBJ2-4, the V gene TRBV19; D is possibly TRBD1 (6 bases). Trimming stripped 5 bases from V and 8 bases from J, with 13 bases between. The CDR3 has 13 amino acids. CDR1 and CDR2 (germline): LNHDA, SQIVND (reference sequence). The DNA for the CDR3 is TGTGCCAGTAGTTGGCAGGGGTTAGACATTCAGTACTTC. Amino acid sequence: CASSWQGLDIQYF.

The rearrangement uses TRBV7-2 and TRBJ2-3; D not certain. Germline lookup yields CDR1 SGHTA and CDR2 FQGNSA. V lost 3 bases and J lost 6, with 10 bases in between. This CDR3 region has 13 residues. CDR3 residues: CASSFSPYDTQYF. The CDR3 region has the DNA TGTGCCAGCAGCTTTTCCCCTTATGATACGCAGTATTTT. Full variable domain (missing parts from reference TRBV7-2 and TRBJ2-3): GAGVSQSPSNKVTEKGKDVELRCDPISGHTALYWYRQSLGQGLEFLIYFQGNSAPDKSGLPSDRFSAERTGGSVSTLTIQRTQQEDSAVYLCASSFSPYDTQYFGPGTRLTVL.

In DNA, the CDR3 is TGTGCCAGCAGTTCCCAACAGGGGGCCGGGGAAAAACTGTTTTTT. It yields the protein CASSSQQGAGEKLFF. This chain uses TRBV28 with TRBJ1-4; 9 bases align to TRBD1. This CDR3 contains 15 residues. Germline lookup yields CDR1 MDHEN and CDR2 SYDVKM. With V trimmed by 4 bases and J by 8 bases, 8 bases remained unmatched.

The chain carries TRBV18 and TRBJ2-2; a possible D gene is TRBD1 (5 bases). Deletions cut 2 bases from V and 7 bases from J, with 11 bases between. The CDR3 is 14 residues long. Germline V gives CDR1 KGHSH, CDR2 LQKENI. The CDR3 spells CASSPRGINGELFF. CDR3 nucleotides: TGTGCCAGCTCACCAAGGGGCATAAACGGGGAGCTGTTTTTT.

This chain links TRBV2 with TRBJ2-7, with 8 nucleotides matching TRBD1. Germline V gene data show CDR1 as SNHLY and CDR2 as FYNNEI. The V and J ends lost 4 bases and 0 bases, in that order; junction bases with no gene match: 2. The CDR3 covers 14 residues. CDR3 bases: TGTGCCAGCAGTGGGACAGGGAGCTCCTACGAGCAGTACTTC. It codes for CASSGTGSSYEQYF.

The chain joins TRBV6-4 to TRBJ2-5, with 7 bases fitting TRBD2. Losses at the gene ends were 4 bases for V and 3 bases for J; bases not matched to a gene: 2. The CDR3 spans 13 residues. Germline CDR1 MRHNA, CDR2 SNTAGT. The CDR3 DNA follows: TGTGCCAGCAGTGGGACTAGAAAAGAGACCCAGTACTTC. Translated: CASSGTRKETQYF.

CDR3 bases: TGTGCCAGCAGCGAATACAGGGGTGGTGGCTACACCTTC. Protein product: CASSEYRGGGYTF. The gene calls are TRBV3-1 (or the pseudogene TRBV3-2) and TRBJ1-2, with 7 bases identical to TRBD1. J was trimmed by 7 bases and V by 5 bases; bases with no gene match: 7. Per the germline V gene, CDR1 is LGHDT and CDR2 is YNNKEL (reference sequence). CDR3 length: 13 amino acids.

The CDR3 bases are TGTGCCAGCAGTCGCTCCGGGACAGGGACTTTCTTT. Its translation: CASSRSGTGTFF. The chain links TRBV12-3 or TRBV12-4 to TRBJ1-1; 9 nucleotides agree with TRBD1. CDR3 length: 12 amino acids. V gave up 5 bases and J gave up 12 bases; unmatched junction bases: 7.

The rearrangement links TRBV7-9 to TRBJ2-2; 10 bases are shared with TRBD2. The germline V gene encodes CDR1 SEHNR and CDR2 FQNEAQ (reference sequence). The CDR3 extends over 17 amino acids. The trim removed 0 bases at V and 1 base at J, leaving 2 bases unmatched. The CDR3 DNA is TGTGCCAGCAGCTTAGCTAGACTAGCGGGGAACACCGGGGAGCTGTTTTTT. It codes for CASSLARLAGNTGELFF.

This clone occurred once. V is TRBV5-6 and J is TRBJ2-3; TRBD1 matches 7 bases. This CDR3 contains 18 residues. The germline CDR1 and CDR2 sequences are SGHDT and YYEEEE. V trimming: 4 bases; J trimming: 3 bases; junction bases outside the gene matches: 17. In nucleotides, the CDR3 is TGTGCCAGCAGCCCCAGAAACCCTAGGGACAGCTTGACAGATACGCAGTATTTT. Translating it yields CASSPRNPRDSLTDTQYF. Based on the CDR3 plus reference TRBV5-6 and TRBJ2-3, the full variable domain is DAGVTQSPTHLIKTRGQQVTLRCSPKSGHDTVSWYQQALGQGPQFIFQYYEEEERQRGNFPDRFSGHQFPNYSSELNVNALLLGDSALYLCASSPRNPRDSLTDTQYFGPGTRLTVL.

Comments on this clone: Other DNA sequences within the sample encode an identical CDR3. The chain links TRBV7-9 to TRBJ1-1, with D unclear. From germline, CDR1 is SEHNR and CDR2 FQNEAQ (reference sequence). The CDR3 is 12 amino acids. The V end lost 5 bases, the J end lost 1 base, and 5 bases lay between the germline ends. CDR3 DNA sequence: TGTGCCAGCAGCCGGGGGAACACTGAAGCTTTCTTT. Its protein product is CASSRGNTEAFF.

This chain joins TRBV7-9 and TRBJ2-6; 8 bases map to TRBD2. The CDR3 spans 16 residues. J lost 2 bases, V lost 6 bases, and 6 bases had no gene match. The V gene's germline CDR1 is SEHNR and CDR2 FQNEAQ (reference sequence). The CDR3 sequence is CASSPRGGAGANVLTF. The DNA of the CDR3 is TGTGCCAGCAGTCCCCGGGGGGGTGCTGGGGCCAACGTCCTGACTTTC. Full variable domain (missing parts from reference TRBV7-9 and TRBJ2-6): DTGVSQNPRHKITKRGQNVTFRCDPISEHNRLYWYRQTLGQGPEFLTYFQNEAQLEKSRLLSDRFSAERPKGSFSTLEIQRTEQGDSAMYLCASSPRGGAGANVLTFGAGSRLTVL.

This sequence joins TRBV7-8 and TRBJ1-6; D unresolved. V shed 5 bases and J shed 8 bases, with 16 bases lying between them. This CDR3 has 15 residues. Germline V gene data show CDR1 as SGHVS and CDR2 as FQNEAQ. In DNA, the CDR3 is TGTGCCAGCAGCCCCCGCCCGGACGGGGATTCACCCCTCCACTTT. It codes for CASSPRPDGDSPLHF.

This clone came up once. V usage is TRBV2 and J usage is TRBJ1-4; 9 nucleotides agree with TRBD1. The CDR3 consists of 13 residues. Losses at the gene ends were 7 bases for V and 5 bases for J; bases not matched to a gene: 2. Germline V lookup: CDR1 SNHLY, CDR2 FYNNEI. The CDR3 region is CASKGTGNEKLFF. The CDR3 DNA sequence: TGTGCCAGCAAGGGGACAGGGAATGAAAAACTGTTTTTT.

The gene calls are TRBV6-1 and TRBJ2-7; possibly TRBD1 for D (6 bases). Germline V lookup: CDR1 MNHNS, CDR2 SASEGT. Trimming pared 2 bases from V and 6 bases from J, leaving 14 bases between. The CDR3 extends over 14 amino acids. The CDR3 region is CASSESGTTFEQYF. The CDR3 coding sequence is TGTGCCAGCAGTGAATCAGGGACAACCTTCGAGCAGTACTTC.

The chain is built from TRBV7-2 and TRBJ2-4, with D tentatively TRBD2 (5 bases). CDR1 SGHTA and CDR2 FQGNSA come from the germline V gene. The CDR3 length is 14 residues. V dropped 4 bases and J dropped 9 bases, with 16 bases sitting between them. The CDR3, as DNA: TGTGCCAGCAGCTCCACTCTAGGGAGTGGCATTCAGTACTTC. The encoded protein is CASSSTLGSGIQYF.

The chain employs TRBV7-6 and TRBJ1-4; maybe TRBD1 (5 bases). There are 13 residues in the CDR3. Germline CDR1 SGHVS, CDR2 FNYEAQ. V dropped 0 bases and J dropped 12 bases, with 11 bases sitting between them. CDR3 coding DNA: TGTGCCAGCAGCTTAGCGCCTCAGGGTCAACTGTTTTTT. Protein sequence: CASSLAPQGQLFF.

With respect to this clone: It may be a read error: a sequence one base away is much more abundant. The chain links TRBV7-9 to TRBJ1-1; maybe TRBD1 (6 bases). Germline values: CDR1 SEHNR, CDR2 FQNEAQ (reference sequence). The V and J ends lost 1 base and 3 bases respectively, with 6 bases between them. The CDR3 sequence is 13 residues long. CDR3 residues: CASSLDRDTEAFF. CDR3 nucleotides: TGTGCCAGCAGCTTAGACAGGGACACTGAAGCTTTCTTT.

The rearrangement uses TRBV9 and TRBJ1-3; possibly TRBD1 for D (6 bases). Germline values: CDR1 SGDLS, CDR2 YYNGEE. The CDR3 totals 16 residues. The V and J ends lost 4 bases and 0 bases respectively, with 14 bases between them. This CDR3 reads CASSPRTDYSGNTIYF. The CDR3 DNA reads TGTGCCAGCAGCCCCCGGACAGACTACTCTGGAAACACCATATATTTT. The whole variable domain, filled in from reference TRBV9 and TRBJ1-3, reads DSGVTQTPKHLITATGQRVTLRCSPRSGDLSVYWYQQSLDQGLQFLIQYYNGEERAKGNILERFSAQQFPDLHSELNLSSLELGDSALYFCASSPRTDYSGNTIYFGEGSWLTVV.

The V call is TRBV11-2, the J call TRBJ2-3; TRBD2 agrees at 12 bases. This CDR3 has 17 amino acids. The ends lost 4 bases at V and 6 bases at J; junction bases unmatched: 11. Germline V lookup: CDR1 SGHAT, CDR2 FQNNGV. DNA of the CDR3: TGTGCCAGCAGCTCTGGACTAGCGGGGAGGAGTGCCGATACGCAGTATTTT. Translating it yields CASSSGLAGRSADTQYF.

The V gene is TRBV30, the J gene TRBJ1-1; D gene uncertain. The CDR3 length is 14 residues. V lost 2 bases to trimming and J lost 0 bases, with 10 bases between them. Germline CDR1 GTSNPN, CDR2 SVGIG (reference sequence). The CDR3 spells CAWSSDLMNTEAFF. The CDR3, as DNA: TGTGCCTGGAGTTCGGACTTAATGAACACTGAAGCTTTCTTT.

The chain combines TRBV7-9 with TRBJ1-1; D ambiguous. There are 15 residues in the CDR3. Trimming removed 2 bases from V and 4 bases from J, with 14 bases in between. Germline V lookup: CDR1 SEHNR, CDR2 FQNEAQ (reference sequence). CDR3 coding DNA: TGTGCCAGCAGCTTATTTTTGGAGGTTGGCACTGAAGCTTTCTTT. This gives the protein CASSLFLEVGTEAFF. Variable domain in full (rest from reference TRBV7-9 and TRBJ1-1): DTGVSQNPRHKITKRGQNVTFRCDPISEHNRLYWYRQTLGQGPEFLTYFQNEAQLEKSRLLSDRFSAERPKGSFSTLEIQRTEQGDSAMYLCASSLFLEVGTEAFFGQGTRLTVV.